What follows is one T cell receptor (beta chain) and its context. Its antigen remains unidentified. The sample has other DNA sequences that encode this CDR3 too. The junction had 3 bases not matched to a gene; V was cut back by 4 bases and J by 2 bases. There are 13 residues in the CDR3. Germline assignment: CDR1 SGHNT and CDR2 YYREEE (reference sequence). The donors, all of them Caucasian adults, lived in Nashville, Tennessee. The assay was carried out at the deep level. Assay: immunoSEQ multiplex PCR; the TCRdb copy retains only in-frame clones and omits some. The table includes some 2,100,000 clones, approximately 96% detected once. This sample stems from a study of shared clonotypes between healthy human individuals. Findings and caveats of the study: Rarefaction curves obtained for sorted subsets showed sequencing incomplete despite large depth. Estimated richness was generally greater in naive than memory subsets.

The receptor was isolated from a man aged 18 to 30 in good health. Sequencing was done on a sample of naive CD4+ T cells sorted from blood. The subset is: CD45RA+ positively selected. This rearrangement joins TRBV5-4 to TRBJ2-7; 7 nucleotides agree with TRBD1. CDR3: CASSRQGAYEQYF. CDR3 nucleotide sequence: TGTGCCAGCAGCCGGCAGGGGGCCTACGAGCAGTACTTC.